A selection of T cell receptor beta chains follows, all from one sample in a study of graft-versus-host responses after intestinal transplantation. Using immunoSEQ multiplex PCR, the repertoire was profiled, and TCRdb retains in-frame clones only, with some absent. This sample has over 40,000 clones, with roughly 80% found just once. The antigens these receptors bind are not known. The sample in question was unstimulated CD4+ T cells sorted from spleen or lymph node cells, obtained before transplant. The receptors here all came from a human donor who was the organ donor for an intestinal transplant. Both conserved end residues are part of each CDR3. Fields, in order: CDR3 protein, CDR3 DNA, J gene, clone size, V gene, D gene. The D gene is left open where the match is weak. For some rows the clone size is stated as once, few or many, or as a class when expanded; others skip it.

CDR3 protein: CASPGSRPKSGPRAEAFF
CDR3 DNA: TGCGCCAGTCCGGGCTCCCGCCCCAAATCGGGACCTCGAGCTGAAGCTTTCTTT
J gene: TRBJ1-1
clone size: few
V gene: TRBV23-1
D gene: NA

CDR3 protein: CASSKVSTRNSPLHF
CDR3 DNA: TGCGCCAGCAGCAAGGTGTCCACGAGGAATTCACCCCTCCACTTT
J gene: TRBJ1-6
clone size: NA
V gene: TRBV5-1
D gene: NA

CDR3 protein: CASSDRVSGNTIYF
CDR3 DNA: TGTGCCAGCAGTGACAGGGTCTCTGGAAACACCATATATTTT
J gene: TRBJ1-3
clone size: NA
V gene: TRBV6-6
D gene: TRBD1

CDR3 protein: CAWSGASGNTIYF
CDR3 DNA: TGTGCCTGGAGTGGGGCCTCTGGAAACACCATATATTTT
J gene: TRBJ1-3
clone size: NA
V gene: TRBV30
D gene: NA

CDR3 protein: CASSLPRGGEAYEQYF
CDR3 DNA: TGTGCCAGCAGCTTGCCAAGGGGGGGAGAGGCCTACGAGCAGTACTTC
J gene: TRBJ2-7
clone size: NA
V gene: TRBV5-6
D gene: NA

CDR3 protein: CASSLGAMETQYF
CDR3 DNA: TGTGCCAGCAGCTTAGGGGCAATGGAGACCCAGTACTTC
J gene: TRBJ2-5
clone size: NA
V gene: TRBV7-2
D gene: NA

CDR3 protein: CAQGDRGRGYTF
CDR3 DNA: TGTGCCCAGGGGGACAGGGGTCGGGGCTACACCTTC
J gene: TRBJ1-2
clone size: few
V gene: TRBV30
D gene: TRBD1

CDR3 protein: CASSLAGGTSFGEQYF
CDR3 DNA: TGTGCCAGCAGCTTAGCGGGGGGGACGAGTTTTGGCGAGCAGTACTTC
J gene: TRBJ2-7
clone size: NA
V gene: TRBV7-9
D gene: TRBD2

CDR3 protein: CASSSPQHF
CDR3 DNA: TGTGCCAGCAGTTCACCCCAGCATTTT
J gene: TRBJ1-5
clone size: NA
V gene: TRBV6-1
D gene: NA

CDR3 protein: CAISESTEANYGYTF
CDR3 DNA: TGTGCCATCAGTGAGTCAACAGAAGCTAACTATGGCTACACCTTC
J gene: TRBJ1-2
clone size: NA
V gene: TRBV10-3
D gene: NA

CDR3 protein: CSVYRVNTEAFF
CDR3 DNA: TGCAGCGTTTACAGGGTGAACACTGAAGCTTTCTTT
J gene: TRBJ1-1
clone size: few
V gene: TRBV29-1
D gene: NA

CDR3 protein: CATSRDLREGVWELFF
CDR3 DNA: TGTGCCACCAGCAGAGATCTTAGAGAGGGTGTTTGGGAACTGTTTTTT
J gene: TRBJ1-4
clone size: once
V gene: TRBV15
D gene: NA

CDR3 protein: CASSSSAGGPIYEQYF
CDR3 DNA: TGTGCCAGCAGCTCTTCAGCGGGGGGGCCTATCTACGAGCAGTACTTC
J gene: TRBJ2-7
clone size: NA
V gene: TRBV7-6
D gene: TRBD2

CDR3 protein: CASPPPGTHNEQFF
CDR3 DNA: TGTGCCAGTCCCCCCCCCGGGACACACAATGAGCAGTTCTTC
J gene: TRBJ2-1
clone size: NA
V gene: TRBV19
D gene: NA